This T cell receptor beta chain comes out of a study of cytomegalovirus exposure and HLA in healthy donors. Donors came from a validation cohort of over a hundred subjects, distinct from the first 666-subject cohort. Whole-study results and caveats: Subsequent analysis showed first-cohort TCR clusters tending to co-occur in more than 90 validation repertoires. The CMV antigen specificity of a few CMV-associated chains was confirmed through in vitro analysis. TCR beta chains numbering some 150 were designated cytomegalovirus-associated.

The repertoire was sequenced with immunoSEQ multiplex PCR; TCRdb's copy has only in-frame clones and lacks some. The sample holds some 270,000 clones, approximately 86% seen once. The CDR3 has 15 residues. Germline-derived CDR1 and CDR2 are SEHNR and FQNEAQ (reference sequence). Trimming removed 3 bases from V and 0 bases from J, with 9 bases in between. The count of this clone is one. No antigen is known for it. The chain is built from TRBV7-9 and TRBJ1-5; tentative D call: TRBD1 (5 bases). Sequencing was performed on PBMCs. This receptor was identified in a woman under 30 in good health and CMV-seronegative. The CDR3 DNA sequence: TGTGCCAGCAGCTTGGGGGGGTATAGCAATCAGCCCCAGCATTTT. Translated: CASSLGGYSNQPQHF.